The rows below give T cell receptor beta chains drawn from one sample of a study of shared clonotypes between healthy human individuals. Clones were sequenced by immunoSEQ multiplex PCR, and TCRdb holds only the in-frame ones, with some missing. Here the sample spans millions of clones, about 92% being singletons. The material sequenced was naive CD4+ T cells sorted from blood. All receptors derive from a man between 18 and 35 years old in good health. CDR3s include the opening cysteine and the closing phenylalanine or tryptophan. The D gene is left open where the match is weak. Size values are once, few and many counts, or a class for expanded clones, and some rows have none.

TRBV5-1	TRBJ1-6	NA	14	NA	CASSLALGNSPLHF	TGCGCCAGCAGCTTGGCGCTCGGAAATTCACCCCTCCACTTT
TRBV28	TRBJ1-2	NA	12	NA	CASRVRGAGYTF	TGTGCCAGCAGAGTTAGGGGGGCCGGCTACACCTTC
TRBV30	TRBJ2-7	once	13	TRBD1	CAGTAAHSYEQYF	TGTGCAGGGACAGCCGCCCACTCCTACGAGCAGTACTTC
TRBV6-4	TRBJ2-2	NA	13	NA	CATRQSYTGELFF	TGTGCCACCCGACAGAGCTACACCGGGGAGCTGTTTTTT
TRBV9	TRBJ2-1	NA	8	NA	CASSVEFF	TGTGCCAGCAGCGTCGAGTTCTTC
TRBV6-1	TRBJ1-2	NA	14	TRBD1	CASSADRTNYGYTF	TGTGCCAGCAGTGCGGACAGGACTAACTATGGCTACACCTTC
TRBV9	TRBJ1-1	NA	15	TRBD1	CASSPKVDREAEAFF	TGTGCCAGCAGCCCAAAGGTGGACAGGGAGGCTGAAGCTTTCTTT
TRBV2	TRBJ1-3	once	15	TRBD1	CASSVSGGSGNTIYF	TGTGCCAGCAGTGTATCAGGGGGGTCTGGAAACACCATATATTTT
TRBV7-9	TRBJ2-7	NA	17	TRBD2	CASSLAVGTSGDYEQYF	TGTGCCAGCAGCTTAGCGGTTGGGACTAGCGGGGACTACGAGCAGTACTTC
TRBV28	TRBJ1-1	few	15	NA	CASSLDPARYTEAFF	TGTGCCAGCAGTTTAGATCCTGCGCGATACACTGAAGCTTTCTTT
TRBV21-1	TRBJ2-7	NA	16	NA	CASSKVRVPSSYEQYF	TGTGCCAGCAGCAAAGTCCGGGTCCCTTCCTCCTACGAGCAGTACTTC
TRBV19	TRBJ2-7	NA	16	NA	CASSSVSGGGPYEQYF	TGTGCCAGTAGTAGCGTGTCCGGAGGGGGCCCATACGAGCAGTACTTC
TRBV7-3	TRBJ2-5	NA	16	NA	CASSPGWQGEGETQYF	TGTGCCAGCAGCCCGGGATGGCAGGGGGAGGGAGAGACCCAGTACTTC
TRBV6-5	TRBJ1-1	few	13	NA	CASSLQVNTEAFF	TGTGCCAGCAGTTTGCAGGTGAACACTGAAGCTTTCTTT
TRBV19	TRBJ2-7	NA	14	NA	CASSTSGTSYEQYF	TGTGCCAGTAGTACCTCCGGGACAAGCTACGAGCAGTACTTC
TRBV18	TRBJ2-1	NA	12	NA	CASSPVNNEQFF	TGTGCCAGCTCACCCGTTAACAATGAGCAGTTCTTC
TRBV7-9	TRBJ2-1	NA	17	NA	CASSLARGSAEVSWQFF	TGTGCCAGCAGCTTAGCCCGCGGGTCAGCTGAGGTGAGCTGGCAGTTCTTC
TRBV6-6	TRBJ2-7	once	13	NA	CASSFDGTYEQYF	TGTGCCAGCAGTTTCGACGGGACCTACGAGCAGTACTTC
TRBV2	TRBJ1-1	NA	14	NA	CASSEIRRNTEAFF	TGTGCCAGCAGTGAAATCCGCAGGAACACTGAAGCTTTCTTT
TRBV19	TRBJ1-1	few	13	NA	CASRPTGDTEAFF	TGTGCCAGTAGGCCAACAGGAGACACTGAAGCTTTCTTT
TRBV6-5	TRBJ1-3	NA	13	NA	CASSTLTGNTIYF	TGTGCCAGCAGTACCCTTACCGGAAACACCATATATTTT
TRBV10-2	TRBJ2-5	NA	13	NA	CASRRHLQETQYF	TGCGCCAGCAGGAGACACCTCCAAGAGACCCAGTACTTC
TRBV7-8	TRBJ1-3	once	15	TRBD1	CASSLDRGSGNTIYF	TGTGCCAGCAGCTTAGACAGGGGGTCCGGAAACACCATATATTTT
TRBV5-6	TRBJ2-7	NA	16	TRBD2	CASSLTLAGGRNEQYF	TGTGCCAGCAGTCTTACTTTAGCGGGAGGGAGGAACGAGCAGTACTTC
TRBV11-2	TRBJ1-3	NA	15	NA	CASSSRGPSGNTIYF	TGTGCCAGCAGCTCCAGGGGCCCTTCTGGAAACACCATATATTTT
TRBV6-1	TRBJ2-6	NA	18	TRBD1	CASSEAPGQGIGANVLTF	TGTGCCAGCAGTGAAGCGCCGGGACAGGGGATTGGGGCCAACGTCCTGACTTTC
TRBV7-2	TRBJ2-1	NA	19	TRBD2	CASSGRSPTSGPSYNEQFF	TGTGCCAGCAGCGGCCGTTCCCCTACTAGCGGGCCTTCCTACAATGAGCAGTTCTTC
TRBV12-5	TRBJ1-1	once	20	NA	CASGLVIKAALTPRDTEAFF	TGTGCTAGTGGTTTGGTAATAAAGGCCGCCTTAACCCCGCGGGACACTGAAGCTTTCTTT
TRBV13	TRBJ1-1	NA	16	TRBD1	CASSPHTGQGDTEAFF	TGTGCCAGCAGCCCCCATACTGGACAGGGGGACACTGAAGCTTTCTTT
TRBV6-5	TRBJ2-1	once	12	NA	CASSRGNNEQFF	TGTGCCAGCAGTCGCGGGAACAATGAGCAGTTCTTC
TRBV30	TRBJ1-2	NA	14	TRBD1	CAWTKGSGGYGYTF	TGTGCCTGGACCAAAGGGTCAGGGGGCTATGGCTACACCTTC
TRBV9	TRBJ2-1	NA	15	TRBD2	CASSSGTSGYNEQFF	TGTGCCAGCAGCTCCGGGACTAGCGGTTACAATGAGCAGTTCTTC
TRBV6-1	TRBJ1-2	NA	14	NA	CASSERRAADGYTF	TGTGCCAGCAGTGAACGCAGGGCTGCCGATGGCTACACCTTC
TRBV5-3	TRBJ2-7	NA	15	NA	CARSLGGLTVYEQYF	TGTGCCAGAAGCTTGGGTGGACTGACGGTTTACGAGCAGTACTTC
TRBV19	TRBJ1-5	NA	14	NA	CASSSQGNNQPQHF	TGTGCCAGTAGTTCTCAGGGGAACAATCAGCCCCAGCATTTT
TRBV4-1	TRBJ2-2	few	16	TRBD1	CASSPPDRVNTGELFF	TGCGCCAGCAGCCCCCCCGACAGGGTTAACACCGGGGAGCTGTTTTTT
TRBV12-5	TRBJ1-2	NA	15	TRBD1	CASGLEGGTGIGYTF	TGTGCTAGTGGTTTGGAAGGGGGGACAGGGATTGGCTACACCTTC
TRBV28	TRBJ1-5	NA	15	NA	CASSLVWGQGQPQHF	TGTGCCAGCAGTTTAGTCTGGGGGCAGGGTCAGCCCCAGCATTTT
TRBV5-5	TRBJ1-3	NA	15	NA	CASSLQVRPGNTIYF	TGTGCCAGCAGCTTGCAGGTAAGGCCTGGAAACACCATATATTTT
TRBV14	TRBJ2-7	NA	12	TRBD2	CASSQAGGSAYF	TGTGCCAGCAGCCAAGCGGGAGGAAGCGCGTACTTC
TRBV5-1	TRBJ2-7	NA	14	NA	CASSLTRGSYEQYF	TGCGCCAGCAGCCTGACAAGGGGATCCTACGAGCAGTACTTC
TRBV6-1	TRBJ2-3	NA	16	TRBD2	CASSDRPAGLAGSQYF	TGTGCCAGCAGTGACCGGCCGGCGGGACTAGCGGGGTCGCAGTATTTT
TRBV18	TRBJ1-1	NA	14	TRBD1	CASSLRQGGTEAFF	TGTGCCAGCTCACTCCGTCAGGGGGGGACTGAAGCTTTCTTT
TRBV4-3	TRBJ2-1	NA	15	NA	CASSYSWESYNEQFF	TGCGCCAGCAGCTACTCTTGGGAGTCCTACAATGAGCAGTTCTTC
TRBV6-6	TRBJ1-5	NA	15	TRBD1	CASSYGPGGDQPQHF	TGTGCCAGCAGTTACGGACCAGGGGGCGATCAGCCCCAGCATTTT
TRBV6-5	TRBJ2-7	once	14	TRBD1	CASSEDRASYEQYF	TGTGCCAGCAGTGAGGACAGGGCGAGCTACGAGCAGTACTTC
TRBV11-2	TRBJ2-7	NA	13	NA	CASCPGATYEQYF	TGTGCCAGCTGCCCAGGGGCAACTTACGAGCAGTACTTC
TRBV2	TRBJ2-1	NA	15	TRBD1	CASSVGGQGFYEQFF	TGTGCCAGCAGTGTGGGGGGACAGGGATTTTATGAGCAGTTCTTC
TRBV11-2	TRBJ2-5	NA	14	NA	CASSLGGIQETQYF	TGTGCCAGCAGCTTAGGTGGAATACAAGAGACCCAGTACTTC
TRBV25-1	TRBJ2-3	NA	16	TRBD2	CASSETLAGVSDTQYF	TGTGCCAGCAGTGAAACACTAGCGGGGGTTTCAGATACGCAGTATTTT
TRBV6-5	TRBJ2-2	NA	15	NA	CASSYSAGGNGELFF	TGTGCCAGCAGTTACTCGGCAGGGGGGAACGGGGAGCTGTTTTTT
TRBV5-4	TRBJ2-3	NA	15	NA	CASSLRESGTDTQYF	TGTGCCAGCAGCCTCCGGGAGAGCGGCACAGATACGCAGTATTTT